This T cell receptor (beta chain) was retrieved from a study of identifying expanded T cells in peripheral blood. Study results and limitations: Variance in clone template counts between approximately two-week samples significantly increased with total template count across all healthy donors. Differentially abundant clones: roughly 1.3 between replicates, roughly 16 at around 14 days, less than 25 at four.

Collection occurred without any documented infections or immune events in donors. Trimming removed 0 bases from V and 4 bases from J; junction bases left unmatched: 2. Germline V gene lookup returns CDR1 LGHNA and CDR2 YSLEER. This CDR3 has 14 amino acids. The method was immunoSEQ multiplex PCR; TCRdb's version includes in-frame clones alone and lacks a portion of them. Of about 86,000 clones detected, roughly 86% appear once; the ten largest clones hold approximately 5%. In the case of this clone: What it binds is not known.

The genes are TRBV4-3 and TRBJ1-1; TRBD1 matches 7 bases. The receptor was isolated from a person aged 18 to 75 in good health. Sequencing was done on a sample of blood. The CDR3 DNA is TGCGCCAGCAGCCAAGACAGGGGGACCACTGAAGCTTTCTTT. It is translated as CASSQDRGTTEAFF.